Below, 20 T cell receptor beta chains from the same sample are listed, as sequenced in a study of blood T cells in healthy people across ages. Through a sample-barcoded 5' primer and a J-beta primer mix, a second PCR was run for roughly 7 to 12 cycles. From the 5' RACE reads, TCRdb called clonotypes with MiXCR, one entry per CDR3 protein. This sample has around 690,000 distinct CDR3 sequences, with roughly 53% found just once. The material sequenced was blood. These receptor sequences come from a man aged 60-69 years in good health.

This sequence joins TRBV6-1 and TRBJ1-5; a weak D match, TRBD1 (6 bases). The V end lost 2 bases, the J end lost 9 bases, and 14 bases lay between the germline ends. There are 14 residues in the CDR3. Germline CDR1 is MNHNS and CDR2 is SASEGT. CDR3 bases: TGTGCCAGCAGTGAAAAACAGGACAGCAGGCCCCAGCATTTT. Protein: CASSEKQDSRPQHF.

This sequence joins TRBV10-3 and TRBJ1-1; D might be TRBD1 (5 bases). Germline CDR1 reads ENHRY; CDR2 reads SYGVKD. The CDR3 consists of 12 residues. V was shortened by 4 bases and J by 4 bases, with 7 bases between the two germline ends. CDR3 coding DNA: TGTGCCATCAGTGCAGGGAGCACTGAAGCTTTCTTT. The encoded protein is CAISAGSTEAFF.

This chain connects TRBV29-1 to TRBJ2-3; D uncertain. V lost 5 bases to trimming and J lost 6 bases, with 18 bases between them. The germline V gene encodes CDR1 SQVTM and CDR2 ANQGSEA. The CDR3 sequence is 14 residues long. The CDR3 here is CSVLPSVGTDTQYF. CDR3 coding DNA: TGCAGCGTTCTACCGTCCGTCGGTACGGATACGCAGTATTTT.

V and J are TRBV27 and TRBJ1-2; tentative D call: TRBD1 (6 bases). Germline values: CDR1 MNHEY, CDR2 SMNVEV (reference sequence). The CDR3 has 16 amino acids. The ends were cut back, 8 bases at V and 3 bases at J, with 22 bases in the middle. The CDR3 nucleotides read TGTGCCAGCGGTCCCCCCCCGACAGGTGTTTACTATGGCTACACCTTC. Translating gives CASGPPPTGVYYGYTF.

This clonotype was detected only a few times. The J gene is TRBJ1-4, the V gene TRBV7-9; D is uncertain. V was clipped by 5 bases and J by 6 bases, with 10 bases between them. CDR1 and CDR2 (germline): SEHNR, FQNEAQ (reference sequence). The CDR3 has 13 residues. The CDR3 nucleotides read TGTGCCAGCAGCACGTACGGCGATGAAAAACTGTTTTTT. Translating it yields CASSTYGDEKLFF. Looking up the rest from reference TRBV7-9 and TRBJ1-4 gives the full variable domain: DTGVSQNPRHKITKRGQNVTFRCDPISEHNRLYWYRQTLGQGPEFLTYFQNEAQLEKSRLLSDRFSAERPKGSFSTLEIQRTEQGDSAMYLCASSTYGDEKLFFGSGTQLSVL.

This chain links TRBV7-9 with TRBJ2-4, with D maybe TRBD1 (5 bases). The end of the DNA aligns better with TRBJ2-7, so the J call may be wrong. CDR1 and CDR2 from the germline V gene are SEHNR and FQNEAQ (reference sequence). CDR3 length: 12 residues. The CDR3 loop reads CASSPGWHEQYF. Here the CDR3 DNA reads TGTGCCAGCAGCCCAGGGTGGCACGAGCAGTACTTC.

The chain joins TRBV6-2 or TRBV6-3 to TRBJ2-2; D is uncertain. CDR3 size: 13 residues. The germline CDR1 and CDR2 sequences are MNHEY and SVGEGT. The germline V and J ends were trimmed by 2 bases and 6 bases, with 7 bases remaining between them. CDR3 sequence: CASSYLESGELFF. The CDR3 bases are TGTGCCAGCAGTTACCTAGAGTCCGGGGAGCTGTTTTTT.

The J gene is TRBJ2-2, the V gene TRBV7-2; D is possibly TRBD2 (6 bases). The CDR3 is 15 amino acids. CDR1 SGHTA and CDR2 FQGNSA come from the germline V gene. V dropped 2 bases and J dropped 4 bases, with 11 bases sitting between them. The CDR3 loop reads CASSLPRRGTGELFF. The CDR3 bases are TGTGCCAGCAGCTTACCCAGGAGGGGCACCGGGGAGCTGTTTTTT.

This clonotype was counted between two and nine times. CDR3 protein: CASSLWEETQYF. CDR3 in DNA: TGTGCCAGCAGCTTATGGGAAGAGACCCAGTACTTC. The rearrangement joins TRBV7-2 to TRBJ2-5; no definite D call. Trimming removed 2 bases at V and 3 bases at J, with 4 bases between. Germline V CDR1 and CDR2: SGHTA, FQGNSA. This CDR3 is built from 12 residues.

The CDR3 sequence is CSARDRGPGEKLFF. The CDR3 bases are TGCAGTGCTAGGGACAGGGGGCCGGGGGAAAAACTGTTTTTT. The V call is TRBV20-1, the J call TRBJ1-4; 11 bases match TRBD1. This CDR3 has 14 amino acids. CDR1 is DFQATT and CDR2 is SNEGSKA in the germline V gene (reference sequence). V lost 3 bases and J lost 8; bases outside the gene matches: 5.

The chain links TRBV29-1 to TRBJ2-7; 9 bases line up with TRBD1. Germline V gene sequence: CDR1 SQVTM, CDR2 ANQGSEA. The CDR3 consists of 14 residues. V dropped 3 bases and J dropped 3; count of bases not matched to a gene: 6. In nucleotides, the CDR3 is TGCAGCGTTGAGAGGGGACAGGGAGACTACGAGCAGTACTTC. Protein sequence: CSVERGQGDYEQYF.

The chain is built from TRBV20-1 and TRBJ1-2, with D unclear. This CDR3 comprises 12 residues. Germline lookup yields CDR1 DFQATT and CDR2 SNEGSKA (reference sequence). Trimming left V 6 bases short and J 8 bases short, with 16 bases between. The CDR3 DNA reads TGCAGTGCCGCGAACCCAGTTCTGGGCTACACCTTC. Translating gives CSAANPVLGYTF.

There are a few counts of this clonotype. The chain recombines TRBV5-6 with TRBJ2-1; perhaps D is TRBD1 or TRBD2 (5 bases each). This CDR3 is 14 amino acids long. Germline V CDR1 and CDR2: SGHDT, YYEEEE. V gave up 6 bases and J gave up 8 bases, with 18 bases separating them. The CDR3 DNA sequence: TGTGCCAGCACCTATTCGGGATGGGGCGATGAGCAGTTCTTC. Translation gives CASTYSGWGDEQFF.

This chain uses TRBV20-1 with TRBJ2-3, with 11 positions matching TRBD2. CDR1 and CDR2 from the germline V gene are DFQATT and SNEGSKA (reference sequence). There are 18 residues in the CDR3. V shed 0 bases and J 0 bases; nucleotides not matched to a gene: 8. The CDR3 here is CSARDPGLAGGSTDTQYF. The CDR3 region has the DNA TGCAGTGCTAGAGATCCGGGGCTAGCGGGGGGCAGCACAGATACGCAGTATTTT.

Points on this clonotype: Compared with germline, one end of the junction differs, possibly owing to a read error. The genes are TRBV12-3 or TRBV12-4 and TRBJ2-1; D possibly corresponds to TRBD2 (6 bases). The CDR3 is made up of 15 amino acids. The CDR3 loop is CAGSFYGGNSYEQFF. DNA for the CDR3: TGTGCCGGCAGTTTCTACGGGGGAAACTCCTACGAGCAGTTCTTC.

In its sample, this clonotype was seen a few times. The chain's CDR3 is CANLTGGLAGADPYEQYF. DNA for the CDR3: TGTGCCAACTTGACAGGGGGACTAGCGGGGGCAGATCCCTACGAGCAGTACTTC. The chain is built from TRBV13 and TRBJ2-7; 14 nucleotides match TRBD2. J gave up 2 bases and V 10 bases, and 16 bases lay outside the gene matches. CDR3 length equals 18 residues. Germline CDR1 is PRHDT and CDR2 is FYEKMQ (reference sequence).

The chain recombines TRBV27 with TRBJ2-5; 11 positions match TRBD1. After removal of 9 bases from V and 1 base from J, the junction contained 7 bases not matched to a gene. The length of the CDR3 is 15 residues. Germline V gene sequence: CDR1 MNHEY, CDR2 SMNVEV (reference sequence). The CDR3: CASSSGTGGQETQYF. For the CDR3, the DNA is TGTGCCAGTAGTAGCGGGACAGGGGGCCAAGAGACCCAGTACTTC.

CDR3 nucleotide sequence: TGTGCCAGCAGTCGAGCGGGGGTCACCTACAATGAGCAGTACTTC. Translating it yields CASSRAGVTYNEQYF. This chain connects TRBV6-5 to TRBJ2-1, with 8 bases aligning to TRBD2. Judging by the DNA end, TRBJ2-7 fits better; the J call may be wrong. CDR1 is MNHEY and CDR2 is SVGAGI in the germline V gene. This CDR3 has 15 amino acids.

The chain uses TRBV6-6 and TRBJ2-2; 7 bases are shared with TRBD2. J lost 1 base, V lost 11 bases, and 7 bases had no gene match. Germline V gene lookup returns CDR1 MNHNY and CDR2 SVGAGI (reference sequence). The CDR3 spans 14 residues. CDR3 nucleotide sequence: TGTGCCTCTCGGGCGGGGGAGAACACCGGGGAGCTGTTTTTT. Translation gives CASRAGENTGELFF.

The genes are TRBV29-1 and TRBJ2-2; D call uncertain. Germline CDR1 is SQVTM and CDR2 is ANQGSEA. CDR3 length: 12 amino acids. The ends were cut back, 4 bases at V and 1 base at J, with 4 bases in the middle. CDR3 bases: TGCAGCGTTGGTCAGAACACCGGGGAGCTGTTTTTT. Protein: CSVGQNTGELFF.